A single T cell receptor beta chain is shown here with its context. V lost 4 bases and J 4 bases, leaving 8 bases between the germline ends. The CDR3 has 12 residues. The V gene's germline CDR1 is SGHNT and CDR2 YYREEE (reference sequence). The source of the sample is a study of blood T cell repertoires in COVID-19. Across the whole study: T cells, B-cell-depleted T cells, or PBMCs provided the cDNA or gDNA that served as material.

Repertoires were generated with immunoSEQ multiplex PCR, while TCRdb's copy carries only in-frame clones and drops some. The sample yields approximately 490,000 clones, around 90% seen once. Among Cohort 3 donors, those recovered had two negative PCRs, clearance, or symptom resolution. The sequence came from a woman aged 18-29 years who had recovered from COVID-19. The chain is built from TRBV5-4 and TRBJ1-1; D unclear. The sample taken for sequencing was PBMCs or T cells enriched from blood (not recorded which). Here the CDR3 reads CASSLPPTEAFF. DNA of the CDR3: TGTGCCAGCAGCCTACCTCCCACTGAAGCTTTCTTT. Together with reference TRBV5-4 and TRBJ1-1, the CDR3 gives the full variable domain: ETGVTQSPTHLIKTRGQQVTLRCSSQSGHNTVSWYQQALGQGPQFIFQYYREEENGRGNFPPRFSGLQFPNYSSELNVNALELDDSALYLCASSLPPTEAFFGQGTRLTVV.